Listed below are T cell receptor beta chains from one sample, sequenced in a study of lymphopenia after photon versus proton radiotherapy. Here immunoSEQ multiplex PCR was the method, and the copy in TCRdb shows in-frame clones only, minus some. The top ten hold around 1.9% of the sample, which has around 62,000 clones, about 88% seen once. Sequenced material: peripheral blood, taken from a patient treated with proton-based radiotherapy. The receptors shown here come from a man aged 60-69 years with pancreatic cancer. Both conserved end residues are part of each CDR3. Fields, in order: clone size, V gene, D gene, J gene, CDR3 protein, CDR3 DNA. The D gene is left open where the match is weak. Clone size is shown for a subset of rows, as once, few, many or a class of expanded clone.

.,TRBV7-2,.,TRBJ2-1,CASSLYGTHNEQFF,TGTGCCAGCAGCTTATACGGGACGCACAATGAGCAGTTCTTC
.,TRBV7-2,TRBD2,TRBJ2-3,CASSLNRASGTQYF,TGTGCCAGCAGCTTAAATAGGGCTAGCGGGACGCAGTATTTT
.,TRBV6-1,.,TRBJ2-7,CASSATGTGYEQYF,TGTGCCAGCAGTGCGACAGGCACGGGCTACGAGCAGTACTTC
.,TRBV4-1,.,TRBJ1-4,CASSQGVLLRLNEKLFF,TGCGCCAGCAGCCAAGGGGTCCTCCTGCGCCTCAATGAAAAACTGTTTTTT
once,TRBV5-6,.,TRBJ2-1,CASSPTKRTRGYNEQFF,TGTGCCAGCAGCCCGACAAAGAGGACGAGAGGCTACAATGAGCAGTTCTTC
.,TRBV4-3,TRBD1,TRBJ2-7,CASSQEGNRGYEQYF,TGCGCCAGCAGCCAAGAGGGCAACAGGGGGTACGAGCAGTACTTC
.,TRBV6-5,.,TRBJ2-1,CASSRTVFYYNEQFF,TGTGCCAGCAGTAGGACAGTTTTCTATTACAATGAGCAGTTCTTC
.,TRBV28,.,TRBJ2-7,CASSATHEQYF,TGTGCCAGCAGCGCTACCCACGAGCAGTACTTC
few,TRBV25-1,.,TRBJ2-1,CASAVTSYNEQFF,TGTGCCAGCGCCGTAACCTCCTACAATGAGCAGTTCTTC
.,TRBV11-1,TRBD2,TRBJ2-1,CASSLDPGGRADNEQFF,TGTGCCAGCAGCTTAGACCCCGGCGGGAGGGCCGACAATGAGCAGTTCTTC
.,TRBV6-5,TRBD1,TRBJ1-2,CASSPNRDRGGYTF,TGTGCCAGCAGTCCCAACCGGGACAGGGGTGGCTACACCTTC
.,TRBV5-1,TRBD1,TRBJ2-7,CASSLEPGQGKYEQYF,TGCGCCAGCAGCTTGGAACCGGGACAGGGAAAATACGAGCAGTACTTC
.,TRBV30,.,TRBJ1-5,CAWSVRGVANQPQHF,TGTGCCTGGAGTGTAAGAGGGGTGGCCAATCAGCCCCAGCATTTT
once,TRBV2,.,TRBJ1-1,CASSDPGTEAFF,TGTGCCAGCAGTGACCCAGGGACTGAAGCTTTCTTT
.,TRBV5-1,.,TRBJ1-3,CASSFDSSGNTIYF,TGCGCCAGCAGCTTCGACAGCTCTGGAAACACCATATATTTT
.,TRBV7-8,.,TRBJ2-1,CASSQPASDEQFF,TGTGCCAGCAGCCAACCGGCGTCGGATGAGCAGTTCTTC
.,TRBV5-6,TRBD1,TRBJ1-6,CASSLRDRANSPLHF,TGTGCCAGCAGCCTTCGAGACAGGGCGAATTCACCCCTCCACTTT
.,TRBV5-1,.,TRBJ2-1,CASSSGVRMAMSEQFF,TGCGCCAGCAGCTCTGGGGTTAGGATGGCCATGAGTGAGCAGTTCTTC
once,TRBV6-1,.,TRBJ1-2,CASGARQVGFGYTF,TGTGCCAGCGGCGCTAGGCAGGTGGGATTTGGCTACACCTTC
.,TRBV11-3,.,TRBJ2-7,CASSLGAGTAAPEQYF,TGTGCCAGCAGCTTAGGGGCCGGGACGGCAGCTCCCGAGCAGTACTTC
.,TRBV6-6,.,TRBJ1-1,CASSWGGSQNTEAFF,TGTGCCAGCAGCTGGGGGGGGAGCCAGAACACTGAAGCTTTCTTT
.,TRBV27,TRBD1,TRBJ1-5,CASSLGVTGGKHF,TGTGCCAGCAGTTTAGGAGTAACAGGGGGTAAGCATTTT
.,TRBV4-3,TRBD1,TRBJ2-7,CASSWRLSRGPGEQYF,TGCGCCAGCAGCTGGCGATTAAGCAGGGGGCCGGGGGAGCAGTACTTC
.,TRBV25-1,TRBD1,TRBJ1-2,CASSDPTGGNYGYTF,TGTGCCAGCAGTGACCCGACAGGGGGCAACTATGGCTACACCTTC
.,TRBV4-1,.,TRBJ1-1,CASSQGTEAFF,TGCGCCAGCAGCCAGGGCACTGAAGCTTTCTTT
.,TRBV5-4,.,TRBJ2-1,CASSLVGGTLSYNEQFF,TGTGCCAGCAGCTTGGTAGGCGGGACTCTCTCCTACAATGAGCAGTTCTTC
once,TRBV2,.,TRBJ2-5,CASSLETQYF,TGTGCCAGCAGCCTAGAGACCCAGTACTTC
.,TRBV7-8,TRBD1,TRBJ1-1,CASSITGWQGAGDTEAFF,TGTGCCAGCAGCATTACGGGGTGGCAGGGGGCCGGGGACACTGAAGCTTTCTTT
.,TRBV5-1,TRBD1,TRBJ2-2,CASSSGQGSTGELFF,TGCGCCAGCAGCTCGGGACAGGGAAGCACCGGGGAGCTGTTTTTT
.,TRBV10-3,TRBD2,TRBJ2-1,CAISERLAGGGNEQFF,TGTGCCATCAGTGAGAGACTAGCGGGAGGAGGCAATGAGCAGTTCTTC
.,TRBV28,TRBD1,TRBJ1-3,CASSPGQAGNTIYF,TGTGCCAGCAGCCCGGGACAGGCTGGAAACACCATATATTTT
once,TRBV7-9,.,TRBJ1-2,CASSSDSLYGYTF,TGTGCCAGCAGCTCGGACAGCCTCTATGGCTACACCTTC
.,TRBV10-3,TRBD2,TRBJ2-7,CATRLAGRYEQYF,TGTGCCACCCGACTAGCGGGACGCTACGAGCAGTACTTC
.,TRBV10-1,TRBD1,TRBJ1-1,CASTWTGLWDTEAFF,TGCGCCAGCACCTGGACAGGGCTCTGGGACACTGAAGCTTTCTTT
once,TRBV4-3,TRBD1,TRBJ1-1,CASSQQDRANTEAFF,TGCGCCAGCAGCCAACAGGACAGGGCAAACACTGAAGCTTTCTTT
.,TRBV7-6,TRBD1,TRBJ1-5,CASSPERDRGPQHF,TGTGCCAGCAGCCCAGAACGTGACAGGGGCCCCCAGCATTTT
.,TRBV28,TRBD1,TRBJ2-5,CASSLGGQGAETQYF,TGTGCCAGTTCCTTAGGCGGACAGGGGGCGGAGACCCAGTACTTC
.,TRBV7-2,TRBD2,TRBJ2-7,CASSTQLAGVIREQYF,TGTGCCAGCAGCACCCAACTAGCGGGAGTTATACGCGAGCAGTACTTC
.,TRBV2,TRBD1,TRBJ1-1,CASTRQGVGTEAFF,TGTGCCAGCACCCGACAGGGAGTGGGCACTGAAGCTTTCTTT
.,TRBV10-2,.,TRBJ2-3,CASSEHLAGRTDTQYF,TGCGCCAGCAGTGAGCACCTTGCAGGACGTACAGATACGCAGTATTTT
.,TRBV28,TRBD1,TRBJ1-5,CASRYFSDRGNFNQPQHF,TGTGCCAGCCGTTACTTCTCCGACAGGGGGAACTTCAATCAGCCCCAGCATTTT
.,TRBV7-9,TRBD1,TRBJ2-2,CASSHGQGAPGELFF,TGTGCCAGCAGCCACGGACAGGGGGCGCCTGGGGAGCTGTTTTTT
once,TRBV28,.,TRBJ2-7,CASARQVTSYEQYF,TGTGCCAGCGCAAGACAGGTAACAAGCTACGAGCAGTACTTC
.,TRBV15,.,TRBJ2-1,CATSRDGGNNEQFF,TGTGCCACCAGCAGAGATGGGGGGAACAATGAGCAGTTCTTC
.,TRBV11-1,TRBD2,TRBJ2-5,CASSFLAGSQETQYF,TGTGCCAGCAGCTTCCTAGCGGGATCCCAAGAGACCCAGTACTTC
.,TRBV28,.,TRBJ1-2,CASSPPGRPLDGYTF,TGTGCCAGCAGTCCCCCTGGGCGGCCTTTGGATGGCTACACCTTC
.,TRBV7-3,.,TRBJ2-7,CASSASRVGEQYF,TGTGCCAGCAGCGCAAGTCGGGTGGGAGAGCAGTACTTC
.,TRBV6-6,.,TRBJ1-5,CASSYESSNQPQHF,TGTGCCAGCAGTTACGAGAGTAGCAATCAGCCCCAGCATTTT
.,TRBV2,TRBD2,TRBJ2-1,CASRRTSGSLYEQFF,TGTGCCAGCAGGAGGACTAGCGGGAGTCTCTATGAGCAGTTCTTC
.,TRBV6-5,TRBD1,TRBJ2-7,CASSPGTGGLYEQYF,TGTGCCAGCAGTCCCGGGACAGGGGGCTTATACGAGCAGTACTTC
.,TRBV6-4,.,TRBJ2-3,CASSEADTDTQYF,TGTGCCAGCAGTGAGGCTGACACAGATACGCAGTATTTT
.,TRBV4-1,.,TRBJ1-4,CASSQGAGATNEKLFF,TGCGCCAGCAGCCAGGGTGCGGGCGCAACTAATGAAAAACTGTTTTTT
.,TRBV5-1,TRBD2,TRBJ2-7,CASSLTSGRAYEQYF,TGCGCCAGCAGCCTGACTAGCGGGAGAGCCTACGAGCAGTACTTC